This T cell receptor beta chain was sequenced for a study of T cell repertoires in aging, cancer and after chemotherapy. The CDR3 spans 15 residues. J was trimmed by 5 bases and V by 6 bases; bases with no gene match: 7. The template was genomic DNA from peripheral blood, not RNA. Rearranged V-D-J TRB sequences were amplified with a mixed TRB-A/B primer pool. MiXCR, applied by TCRdb to the multiplex PCR reads, yields one record per CDR3 protein. The sample shows 4,000 to 6,000 distinct CDR3 sequences, about 36% of them seen only once. The chain joins TRBV12-3 or TRBV12-4 to TRBJ2-3; TRBD2 aligns across 11 bases. The clonotype originates from a human donor with a blood cancer. Material: blood. The CDR3 nucleotides are TGTGCCAGCAGGCTTTCTAGCGGGGGGTTAGATACGCAGTATTTT. Amino acid sequence: CASRLSSGGLDTQYF.